This is a list of T cell receptor beta chains from one sample in a study of T cells in Graves' hyperthyroidism and ophthalmopathy. TCRdb re-called the multiplex PCR reads with MiXCR, one entry per CDR3 protein. In the table there are 660,000 or so distinct CDR3 sequences, about 45% of which are singletons. Sequenced sample: peripheral blood or thyroid tissue (not recorded which). The receptors here all came from an adult man with Graves' disease, either hyperthyroidism or ophthalmopathy (not recorded which). Both conserved end residues are part of each CDR3. Fields, in order: V gene, J gene, D gene, clone size, CDR3 protein, CDR3 DNA. The D gene is left open where the match is weak. Only part of the rows carry a size: once, few, many, or a class if the clone is expanded.

>TRBV20-1|TRBJ1-2|-|once
CSAREGGTEVFYTF
TGCAGTGCTAGAGAGGGCGGGACGGAGGTTTTCTACACCTTC
>TRBV7-2|TRBJ1-3|-|-
CASSPRLGDTIYF
TGTGCCAGCAGCCCGCGACTTGGGGACACCATATATTTT
>TRBV5-4|TRBJ1-3|-|-
CASSPDGLSGNTIYF
TGTGCCAGCAGCCCCGACGGACTCTCTGGAAACACCATATATTTT
>TRBV7-3|TRBJ2-5|-|-
CASSLQGSQETQYF
TGTGCCAGCAGCTTACAGGGTTCCCAAGAGACCCAGTACTTC
>TRBV29-1|TRBJ1-2|-|many
CSVEDEGQHYGYTF
TGCAGCGTTGAAGATGAGGGGCAGCACTATGGCTACACCTTC
>TRBV9|TRBJ1-1|TRBD1|-
CASSPFRQGETEAFF
TGTGCCAGCAGCCCGTTCCGACAGGGCGAGACTGAAGCTTTCTTT
>TRBV7-9|TRBJ2-5|TRBD2|many
CASMLAGGRETQYF
TGTGCCAGCATGCTAGCGGGAGGTCGGGAGACCCAGTACTTC
>TRBV7-9|TRBJ1-2|-|many
CASTSDRDYGYTF
TGTGCCAGCACCAGCGACAGAGACTATGGCTACACCTTC
>TRBV5-4|TRBJ2-5|-|-
CASSPADETQYF
TGTGCCAGCAGTCCGGCGGATGAGACCCAGTACTTC
>TRBV29-1|TRBJ1-6|-|many
CSVKTGLNSPLHF
TGCAGCGTTAAAACAGGGCTAAATTCACCCCTCCACTTT
>TRBV20-1|TRBJ1-3|-|-
CSASVPRSGNTIYF
TGCAGTGCTAGCGTTCCGCGCTCTGGAAACACCATATATTTT
>TRBV25-1|TRBJ1-4|-|-
CASSELVGAYEGYEKLFF
TGTGCCAGCAGTGAATTAGTGGGAGCTTACGAGGGATATGAAAAACTGTTTTTT
>TRBV7-9|TRBJ2-6|-|many
CASRRRAALSGANVLTF
TGTGCCAGCAGACGACGGGCTGCCTTGAGTGGGGCCAACGTCCTGACTTTC
>TRBV12-3/TRBV12-4|TRBJ1-6|TRBD1|-
CASSWTGGENSPLHF
TGTGCCAGCAGTTGGACAGGGGGTGAGAATTCACCCCTCCACTTT
>TRBV5-1|TRBJ1-6|-|few
CASSPDGSSYNSPLHF
TGTGCCAGCAGCCCGGATGGGAGCTCCTATAATTCACCCCTCCACTTT
>TRBV28|TRBJ1-5|-|few
CASSLFSNQPQHF
TGTGCCAGCAGTTTATTTAGCAATCAGCCCCAGCATTTT
>TRBV7-8|TRBJ1-5|-|many
CASSLAPTDSNQPQHF
TGTGCCAGCAGCTTAGCTCCTACGGACAGCAATCAGCCCCAGCATTTT
>TRBV19|TRBJ1-2|TRBD1|few
CASSSSGTGNYGYTF
TGTGCCAGTAGTTCTTCCGGGACAGGGAACTATGGCTACACCTTC
>TRBV9|TRBJ1-2|-|-
CASSVEGGNGYTF
TGTGCCAGCAGCGTAGAAGGGGGGAATGGCTACACCTTC
>TRBV2|TRBJ1-5|-|-
CASRFGRGAYNQPQHF
TGTGCCAGCAGATTTGGACGGGGCGCTTACAATCAGCCCCAGCATTTT
>TRBV12-3/TRBV12-4|TRBJ1-2|TRBD1|-
CASSFAPGQSTFSYGYTF
TGTGCCAGCAGTTTCGCGCCGGGACAGTCAACCTTTAGCTATGGCTACACCTTC
>TRBV7-4|TRBJ2-7|-|-
CASSFREGVYEQYF
TGTGCCAGCAGCTTCCGGGAAGGAGTATACGAGCAGTACTTC
>TRBV20-1|TRBJ1-5|-|-
CSARVLEGPEQPQHF
TGCAGTGCTAGAGTCTTGGAGGGACCGGAACAGCCCCAGCATTTT
>TRBV7-3|TRBJ2-5|TRBD2|-
CASSWGPAGAETQYF
TGTGCCAGCAGCTGGGGGCCAGCGGGAGCTGAGACCCAGTACTTC
>TRBV20-1|TRBJ2-3|TRBD2|-
CSASSGGSTDTQYF
TGCAGTGCTTCTAGCGGGGGAAGCACAGATACGCAGTATTTT
>TRBV6-1|TRBJ1-6|-|few
CASRLAERDSPLHF
TGTGCCAGCAGGTTGGCAGAGAGGGATTCACCCCTCCACTTT
>TRBV9|TRBJ2-7|-|many
CASSVEGASEQYF
TGTGCCAGCAGCGTAGAGGGAGCCTCCGAGCAGTACTTC